These T cell receptor beta chains were read from a single sample in a study of blood T cells in healthy people across ages. TCRdb reanalysed the 5' RACE reads using MiXCR and keeps one entry per CDR3 protein. Found here are 1.5 million to 1.8 million distinct CDR3 sequences, 40% to 45% of them singletons; the top ten hold about 4.1%. Sequenced: blood. The receptors come from a woman aged 18-29 years in good health. CDR3s include the opening cysteine and the closing phenylalanine or tryptophan. D genes are given only for firm matches. Clone size is given for some rows only: seen once, a few or many times, or a class if the clone is expanded.

CDR3nt,CDR3aa,j_gene,abundance,v_gene,d_gene
TGTGCCAGCAGCACCAGCGTCTGGGGGCAGGGAAGTTCACCCCTCCACTTT,CASSTSVWGQGSSPLHF,TRBJ1-6,few,TRBV4-2,NA
TGTGCCACCGGACAGGGGTACTATGGCTACACCTTC,CATGQGYYGYTF,TRBJ1-2,NA,TRBV14,TRBD1
TGCGCCAGCAGCCACAGGGGGCGGTTCGCAGCCACTGAAGCTTTCTTT,CASSHRGRFAATEAFF,TRBJ1-1,NA,TRBV4-1,TRBD1
TGTGCCAGCAGCTTAGTAGTCACCGGGGGGTATCGCAATCAGCCCCAGCATTTT,CASSLVVTGGYRNQPQHF,TRBJ1-5,few,TRBV7-2,NA
TGTGCCATCAGCCGGAGTCAGGGTTCAGGGGGCGAGACCCAGTACTTC,CAISRSQGSGGETQYF,TRBJ2-5,NA,TRBV10-3,TRBD1
TGTGCCACCAGCAGAGTGGACAGGGCTACAGATACGCAGTATTTT,CATSRVDRATDTQYF,TRBJ2-3,NA,TRBV15,TRBD1
TGTGCCAGCAGCTTGCGGACACACTACAATGAGCAGTTCTTC,CASSLRTHYNEQFF,TRBJ2-1,NA,TRBV5-6,NA
TGTGCCAGCAGTTTGGGGTCGGGGGTCACTGAAGCTTTCTTT,CASSLGSGVTEAFF,TRBJ1-1,NA,TRBV27,NA
TGCGCCAGCAGCCAAGAGACAGGGGTGAACACTGAAGCTTTCTTT,CASSQETGVNTEAFF,TRBJ1-1,few,TRBV4-3,TRBD1
TGCAGTGCTAGAGACGCTCGACAGGCTAACACAGATACGCAGTATTTT,CSARDARQANTDTQYF,TRBJ2-3,NA,TRBV20-1,NA
TGTGCCAGCAGCCCTACCCCGCGGGAGAGAACAGATACGCAGTATTTT,CASSPTPRERTDTQYF,TRBJ2-3,NA,TRBV5-5,TRBD2
TGTGCCAGTAGCTTGACGGACTGGGTCTACGAGCAGTACTTC,CASSLTDWVYEQYF,TRBJ2-7,NA,TRBV7-9,NA
TGTGCCAGCAGCCAAAGGGGTCAGGGTACTCAAGAGACCCAGTACTTC,CASSQRGQGTQETQYF,TRBJ2-5,NA,TRBV3-1,NA
TGTGCCAGCAGCTCAGGACAGGGGGTTGTTGAAGCTTTCTTT,CASSSGQGVVEAFF,TRBJ1-1,NA,TRBV7-8,TRBD1
TGCAGTGCTAGCCAGGACAGCTATGAGCAGTTCTTC,CSASQDSYEQFF,TRBJ2-1,few,TRBV20-1,NA
TGCGCCAGCAGCTTGAACCAGGGTCTTGAAGCTTTCTTT,CASSLNQGLEAFF,TRBJ1-1,once,TRBV5-1,NA
TGCAGTGCTAGCGGAGAATCCAATGAGCGGTTCTTC,CSASGESNERFF,TRBJ2-1,few,TRBV20-1,NA
TGCGCCAGCAGCCAAGATGCGGCCTTGGAGCGGGACAAGGAGGAGACCCAGTACTTC,CASSQDAALERDKEETQYF,TRBJ2-5,NA,TRBV4-3,NA
TGTGCCAGCAGTCATCTAGCGGGGGTCTCCTACGAGCAGTACTTC,CASSHLAGVSYEQYF,TRBJ2-7,NA,TRBV28,TRBD2
TGTGCCATCAACGGGAAAGGATCACCCCTCCACTTT,CAINGKGSPLHF,TRBJ1-6,once,TRBV10-3,NA
TGCGCCAGCAGCCAAGATAAGGGGAACTATGGCTACACCTTC,CASSQDKGNYGYTF,TRBJ1-2,NA,TRBV4-1,NA
TGCAGCGTTGGGAGCAGGCTGGGTGATGGAAACACCATATATTTT,CSVGSRLGDGNTIYF,TRBJ1-3,NA,TRBV29-1,NA
TGTGCCAGCAGCTTCGGGACAGGGATCCGCAATGAGCAGTTCTTC,CASSFGTGIRNEQFF,TRBJ2-1,many,TRBV7-2,TRBD1
TGTGCCAGCAGCTTACCGGACAGGGTGGACACTGAAGCTTTCTTT,CASSLPDRVDTEAFF,TRBJ1-1,NA,TRBV5-6,TRBD1
TGTGCCAGCGTTTCACTGGGACTAGCCCCCTACGAGCAGTACTTC,CASVSLGLAPYEQYF,TRBJ2-7,many,TRBV27,TRBD2
TGTGCCAGCAGCTTATTGCACCGCTACACCTTC,CASSLLHRYTF,TRBJ1-2,few,TRBV7-9,NA
TGTGCCAGCAGTGTGTTGGGAAACTACAATGAGCAGTTCTTC,CASSVLGNYNEQFF,TRBJ2-1,NA,TRBV28,NA
TGTGCCAGCAGTAATCGGGATACGCAGTATTTT,CASSNRDTQYF,TRBJ2-3,NA,TRBV12-3/TRBV12-4,NA
TGTGCCAGCAGCTTAAACGTAGGGTTTGAGCAGTACTTC,CASSLNVGFEQYF,TRBJ2-5,many,TRBV11-2,NA
TGCAGTGCTAGTTCGGTCATTACAGATACGCAGTATTTT,CSASSVITDTQYF,TRBJ2-3,NA,TRBV20-1,NA
TGTGCCAGCAGTTACTCTTCAGATGCAGCAAGGGGAAACATTCAGTACTTC,CASSYSSDAARGNIQYF,TRBJ2-4,few,TRBV6-8,NA
TGTGCCTGGGACCCCAGGGGGCTCAACACTGAAGCTTTCTTT,CAWDPRGLNTEAFF,TRBJ1-1,NA,TRBV30,TRBD1
TGTGCCAGCAGCCCATCGAGTTGGGAGGGAGATACGCAGTATTTT,CASSPSSWEGDTQYF,TRBJ2-3,few,TRBV7-2,TRBD2
TGTGCCAGCAGTTACGTGCCAGGGGGTCTCACAGATACGCAGTATTTT,CASSYVPGGLTDTQYF,TRBJ2-3,once,TRBV6-2/TRBV6-3,TRBD1
TGCAGTGCTAGAAATTACAGGAGGCCCGGGGAGCTGTTTTTT,CSARNYRRPGELFF,TRBJ2-2,NA,TRBV20-1,NA
TGTGCCAGCAGTTTAAACCCAGGGCATTCACCCCTCCACTTT,CASSLNPGHSPLHF,TRBJ1-6,NA,TRBV28,NA
TGTGCCAGCAGTTACGGCTCGACAGGTGGCTACACCTTC,CASSYGSTGGYTF,TRBJ1-2,few,TRBV6-2/TRBV6-3,NA
TGTGCCAGCAGCCTAGGACAGAGACTTGAGCAGTTCTTC,CASSLGQRLEQFF,TRBJ2-1,NA,TRBV11-1,NA
TGTGCCAGCTCACCACCCTACGGGTTACAAGAGACCCAGTACTTC,CASSPPYGLQETQYF,TRBJ2-5,NA,TRBV18,NA
TGCAGTGCTAGAGGGAGGATTATCGATGGTGGCTACACCTTC,CSARGRIIDGGYTF,TRBJ1-2,NA,TRBV20-1,NA
TGTGCCGGCAGCTTAGGTCTCGATCAGCCCCAGCATTTT,CAGSLGLDQPQHF,TRBJ1-5,NA,TRBV7-9,NA
TGTGCCACCAGCGTGGGACAGGGTGGCGAAAAACTGTTTTTT,CATSVGQGGEKLFF,TRBJ1-4,few,TRBV15,TRBD1
TGTGCCAGCAGTTCAGGGGCCGCGTACCCATCTATGGATGGCTACACCTTC,CASSSGAAYPSMDGYTF,TRBJ1-2,NA,TRBV27,NA
TGTGCCAGCACCCAGAGGGGTTACGGGGGCTACACCTTC,CASTQRGYGGYTF,TRBJ1-2,NA,TRBV12-3/TRBV12-4,NA
TGTGCCAGCAGTAACACAGGAGCCCTTTTTTCACCCCTCCACTTT,CASSNTGALFSPLHF,TRBJ1-6,few,TRBV6-5,NA
TGTGCCAGTAGTTGGGCCAGTCACACTGAAGCTTTCTTT,CASSWASHTEAFF,TRBJ1-1,NA,TRBV19,NA